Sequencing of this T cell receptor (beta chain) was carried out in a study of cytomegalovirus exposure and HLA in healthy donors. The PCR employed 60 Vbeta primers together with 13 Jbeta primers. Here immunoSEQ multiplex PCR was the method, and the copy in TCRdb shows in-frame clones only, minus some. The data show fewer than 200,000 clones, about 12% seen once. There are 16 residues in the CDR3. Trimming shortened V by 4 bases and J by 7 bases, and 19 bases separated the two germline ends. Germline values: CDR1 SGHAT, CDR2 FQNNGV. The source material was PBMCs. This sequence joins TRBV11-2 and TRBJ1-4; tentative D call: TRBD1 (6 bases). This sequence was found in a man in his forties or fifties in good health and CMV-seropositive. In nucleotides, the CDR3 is TGTGCCAGCAGCTCCGGGAGGGGGGGCAGAGGTGAAAAACTGTTTTTT. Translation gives CASSSGRGGRGEKLFF.